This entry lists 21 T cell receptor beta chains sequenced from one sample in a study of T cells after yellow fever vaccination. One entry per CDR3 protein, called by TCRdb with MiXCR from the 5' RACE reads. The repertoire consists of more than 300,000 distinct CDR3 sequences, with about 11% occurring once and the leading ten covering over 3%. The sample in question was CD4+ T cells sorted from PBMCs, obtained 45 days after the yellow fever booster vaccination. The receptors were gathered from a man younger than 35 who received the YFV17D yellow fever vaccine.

The CDR3 DNA is TGCGCCAGCAGCTTGGTAGGCAGTTTCCCGGGGGAGCTGTTTTTT. This sequence encodes CASSLVGSFPGELFF. The rearrangement joins TRBV5-1 to TRBJ2-2, with D hard to call. The ends were cut back, 0 bases at V and 8 bases at J, with 14 bases in the middle. This CDR3 contains 15 residues. Germline CDR1 reads SGHRS; CDR2 reads YFSETQ.

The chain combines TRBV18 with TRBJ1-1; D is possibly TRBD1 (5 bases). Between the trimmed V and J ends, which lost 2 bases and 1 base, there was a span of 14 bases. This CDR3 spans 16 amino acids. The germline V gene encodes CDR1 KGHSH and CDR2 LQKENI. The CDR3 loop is CASSPRVQGPNTEAFF. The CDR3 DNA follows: TGTGCCAGCTCACCAAGAGTCCAGGGCCCGAACACTGAAGCTTTCTTT.

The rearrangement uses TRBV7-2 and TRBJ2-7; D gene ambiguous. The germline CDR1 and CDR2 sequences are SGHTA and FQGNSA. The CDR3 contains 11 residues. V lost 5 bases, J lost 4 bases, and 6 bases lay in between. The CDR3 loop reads CASSQLYEQYF. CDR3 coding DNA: TGTGCCAGCAGCCAACTTTACGAGCAGTACTTC.

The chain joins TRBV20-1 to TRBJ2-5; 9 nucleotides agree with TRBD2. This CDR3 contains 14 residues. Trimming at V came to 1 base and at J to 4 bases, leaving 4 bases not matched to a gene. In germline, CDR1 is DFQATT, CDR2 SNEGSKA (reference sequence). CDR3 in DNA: TGCAGTGCTAGAGGGGGACTAGCAGGAGAGACCCAGTACTTC. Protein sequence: CSARGGLAGETQYF.

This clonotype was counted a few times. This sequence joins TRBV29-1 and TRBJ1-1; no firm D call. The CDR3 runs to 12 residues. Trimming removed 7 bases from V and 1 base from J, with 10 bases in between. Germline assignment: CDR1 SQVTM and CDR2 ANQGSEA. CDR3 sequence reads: CSAMVGNTEAFF. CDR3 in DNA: TGCAGCGCGATGGTCGGGAACACTGAAGCTTTCTTT.

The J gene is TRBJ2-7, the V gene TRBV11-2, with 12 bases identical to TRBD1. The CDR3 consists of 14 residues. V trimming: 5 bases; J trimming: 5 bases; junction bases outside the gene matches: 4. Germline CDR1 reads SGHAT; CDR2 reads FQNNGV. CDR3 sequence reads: CASSRGQGAHEQYF. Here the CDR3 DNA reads TGTGCCAGCAGCAGGGGACAGGGGGCCCACGAGCAGTACTTC. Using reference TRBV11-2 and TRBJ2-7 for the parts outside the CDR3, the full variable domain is EAGVAQSPRYKIIEKRQSVAFWCNPISGHATLYWYQQILGQGPKLLIQFQNNGVVDDSQLPKDRFSAERLKGVDSTLKIQPAKLEDSAVYLCASSRGQGAHEQYFGPGTRLTVT.

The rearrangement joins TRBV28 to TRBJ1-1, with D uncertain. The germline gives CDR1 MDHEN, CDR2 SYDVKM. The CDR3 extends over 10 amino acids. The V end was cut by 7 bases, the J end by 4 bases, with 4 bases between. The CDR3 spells CASISTEAFF. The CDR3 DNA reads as TGTGCCAGCATTTCCACTGAAGCTTTCTTT.

CDR3 in DNA: TGCAGTGCTAGAAGGAGGACCGACTCCTACGAGCAGTACGTC. Translated, it gives CSARRRTDSYEQYV. The rearrangement joins TRBV20-1 to TRBJ2-7; D is possibly TRBD2 (5 bases). The CDR3 contains 14 residues. The germline CDR1 and CDR2 sequences are DFQATT and SNEGSKA (reference sequence). V lost 2 bases and J 0 bases, leaving 11 bases between the germline ends.

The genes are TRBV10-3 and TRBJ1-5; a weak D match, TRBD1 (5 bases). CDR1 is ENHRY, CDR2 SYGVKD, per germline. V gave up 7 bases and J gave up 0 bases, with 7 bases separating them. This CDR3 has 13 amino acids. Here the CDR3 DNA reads TGTGCCATCACCAGGGATAGCAATCAGCCCCAGCATTTT. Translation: CAITRDSNQPQHF.

The CDR3 reads CASGFTGAGNQPQHF. The CDR3 bases are TGTGCTAGTGGTTTTACAGGGGCAGGAAATCAGCCCCAGCATTTT. This chain links TRBV12-5 with TRBJ1-5; 7 nucleotides match TRBD1. The germline V gene encodes CDR1 LGHNT and CDR2 FRNRAP. The CDR3 has 15 amino acids. Trimming cost V 3 bases and J 4 bases; bases outside gene matches: 6.

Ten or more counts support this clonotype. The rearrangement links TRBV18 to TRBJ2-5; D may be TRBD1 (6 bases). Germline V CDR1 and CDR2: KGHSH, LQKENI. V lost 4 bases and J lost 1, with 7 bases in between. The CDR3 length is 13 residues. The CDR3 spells CASSRDIQETQYF. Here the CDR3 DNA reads TGTGCCAGCTCACGGGACATCCAAGAGACCCAGTACTTC.

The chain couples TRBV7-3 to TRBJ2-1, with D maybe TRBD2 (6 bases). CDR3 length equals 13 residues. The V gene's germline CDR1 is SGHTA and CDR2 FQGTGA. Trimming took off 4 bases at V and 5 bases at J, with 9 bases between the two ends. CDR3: CASSSGTHNEQFF. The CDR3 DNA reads TGTGCCAGCAGCTCCGGGACTCACAATGAGCAGTTCTTC.

The CDR3 protein is CASSLANRGRSTDTQYF. CDR3 coding DNA: TGTGCCAGCAGCTTAGCGAACAGGGGACGGTCTACAGATACGCAGTATTTT. The chain joins TRBV7-2 to TRBJ2-3, with 7 bases fitting TRBD1. Germline V gene lookup returns CDR1 SGHTA and CDR2 FQGNSA. This CDR3 has 17 residues. V was pared by 0 bases and J by 3 bases, with 9 bases of the junction left unmatched.

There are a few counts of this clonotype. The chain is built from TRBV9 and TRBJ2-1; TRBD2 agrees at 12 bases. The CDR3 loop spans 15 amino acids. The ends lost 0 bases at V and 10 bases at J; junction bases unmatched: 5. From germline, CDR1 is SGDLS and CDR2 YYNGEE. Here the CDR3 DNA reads TGTGCCAGCAGCGTAGAGCTAGCGGGGGGGCAGGAGCAGTTCTTC. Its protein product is CASSVELAGGQEQFF.

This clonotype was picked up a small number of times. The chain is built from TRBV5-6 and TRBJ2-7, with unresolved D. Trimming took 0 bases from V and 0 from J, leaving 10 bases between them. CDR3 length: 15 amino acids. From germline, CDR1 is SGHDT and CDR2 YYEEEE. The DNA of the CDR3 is TGTGCCAGCAGCTTGGTAGGCGGAAACTCCTACGAGCAGTACTTC. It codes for CASSLVGGNSYEQYF.

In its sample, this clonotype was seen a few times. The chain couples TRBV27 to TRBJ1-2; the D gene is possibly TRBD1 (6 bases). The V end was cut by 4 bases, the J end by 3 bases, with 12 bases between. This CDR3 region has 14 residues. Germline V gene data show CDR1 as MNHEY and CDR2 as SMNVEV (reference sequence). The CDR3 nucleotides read TGTGCCAGCAGTTGGCAGGGGACGGACTATGGCTACACCTTC. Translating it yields CASSWQGTDYGYTF.

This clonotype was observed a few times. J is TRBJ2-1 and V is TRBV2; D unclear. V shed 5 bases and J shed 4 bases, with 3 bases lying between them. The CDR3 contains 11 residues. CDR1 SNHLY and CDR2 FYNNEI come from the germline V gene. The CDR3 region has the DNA TGTGCCAGCAGTATGTACAATGAGCAGTTCTTC. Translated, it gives CASSMYNEQFF.

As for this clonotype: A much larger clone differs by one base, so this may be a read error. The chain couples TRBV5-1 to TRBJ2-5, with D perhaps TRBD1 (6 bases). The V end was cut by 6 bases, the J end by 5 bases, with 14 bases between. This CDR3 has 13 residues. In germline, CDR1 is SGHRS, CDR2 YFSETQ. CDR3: CASNGQIHETQYF. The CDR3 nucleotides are TGCGCCAGCAATGGACAGATCCATGAGACCCAGTACTTC. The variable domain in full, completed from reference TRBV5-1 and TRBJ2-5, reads KAGVTQTPRYLIKTRGQQVTLSCSPISGHRSVSWYQQTPGQGLQFLFEYFSETQRNKGNFPGRFSGRQFSNSRSEMNVSTLELGDSALYLCASNGQIHETQYFGPGTRLLVL.

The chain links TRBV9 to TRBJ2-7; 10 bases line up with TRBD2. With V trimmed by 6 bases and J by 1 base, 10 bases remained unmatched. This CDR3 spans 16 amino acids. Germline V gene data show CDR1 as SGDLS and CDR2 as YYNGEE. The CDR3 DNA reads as TGTGCCAGCAACGGGTCTAGCGGGGGAGCGTCCTACGAGCAGTACGTC. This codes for CASNGSSGGASYEQYV.

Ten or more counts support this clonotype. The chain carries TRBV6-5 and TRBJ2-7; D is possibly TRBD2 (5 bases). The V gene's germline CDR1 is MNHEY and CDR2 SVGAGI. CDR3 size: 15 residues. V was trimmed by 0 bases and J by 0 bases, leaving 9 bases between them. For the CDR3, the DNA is TGTGCCAGCAGTTACTCGCTGGGAGCCTCCTACGAGCAGTACTTC. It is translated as CASSYSLGASYEQYF.

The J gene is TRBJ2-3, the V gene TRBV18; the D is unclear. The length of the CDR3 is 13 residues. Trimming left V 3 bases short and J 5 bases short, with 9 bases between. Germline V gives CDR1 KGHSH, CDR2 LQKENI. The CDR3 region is CASSPENGDTQYF. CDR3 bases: TGTGCCAGCTCACCCGAAAATGGAGATACGCAGTATTTT.